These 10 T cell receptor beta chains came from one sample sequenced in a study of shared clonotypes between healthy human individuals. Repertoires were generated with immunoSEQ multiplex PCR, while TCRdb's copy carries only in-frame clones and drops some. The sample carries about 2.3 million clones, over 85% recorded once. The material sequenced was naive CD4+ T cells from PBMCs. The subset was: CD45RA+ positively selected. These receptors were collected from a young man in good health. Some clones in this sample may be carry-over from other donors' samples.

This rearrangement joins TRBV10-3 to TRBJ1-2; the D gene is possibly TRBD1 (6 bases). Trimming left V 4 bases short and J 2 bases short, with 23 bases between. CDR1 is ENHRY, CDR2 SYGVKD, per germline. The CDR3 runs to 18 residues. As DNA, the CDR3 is TGTGCCATCAGTGTATACGAGGACAACTCTCAGGGGAACTATGGCTACACCTTC. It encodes CAISVYEDNSQGNYGYTF.

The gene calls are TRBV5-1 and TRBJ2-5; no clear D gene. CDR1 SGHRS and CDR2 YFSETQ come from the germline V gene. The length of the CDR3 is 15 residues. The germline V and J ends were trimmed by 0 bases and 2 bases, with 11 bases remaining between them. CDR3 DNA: TGCGCCAGCAGCTTGGAGGTGGTAACTCAAGAGACCCAGTACTTC. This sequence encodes CASSLEVVTQETQYF.

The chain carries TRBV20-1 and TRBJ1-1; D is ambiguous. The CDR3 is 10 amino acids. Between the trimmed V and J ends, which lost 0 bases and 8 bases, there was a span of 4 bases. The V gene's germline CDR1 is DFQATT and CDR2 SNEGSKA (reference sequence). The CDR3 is CSARDHEAFF. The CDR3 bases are TGCAGTGCTAGAGACCACGAAGCTTTCTTT.

The CDR3 loop is CASSESSRIGYTF. The CDR3 nucleotides read TGTGCCAGCAGTGAATCCTCGCGTATTGGCTACACCTTC. The rearrangement uses TRBV6-1 and TRBJ1-2; no firm D call. The CDR3 totals 13 residues. Germline values: CDR1 MNHNS, CDR2 SASEGT. The V end was cut by 2 bases, the J end by 7 bases, with 11 bases between.

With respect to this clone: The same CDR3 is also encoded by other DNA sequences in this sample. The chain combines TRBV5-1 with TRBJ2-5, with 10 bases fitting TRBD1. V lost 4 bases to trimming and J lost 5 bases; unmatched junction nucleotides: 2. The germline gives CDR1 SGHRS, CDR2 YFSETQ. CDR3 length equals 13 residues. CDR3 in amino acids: CASSTGQGETQYF. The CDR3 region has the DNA TGCGCCAGCAGCACGGGACAGGGGGAGACCCAGTACTTC.

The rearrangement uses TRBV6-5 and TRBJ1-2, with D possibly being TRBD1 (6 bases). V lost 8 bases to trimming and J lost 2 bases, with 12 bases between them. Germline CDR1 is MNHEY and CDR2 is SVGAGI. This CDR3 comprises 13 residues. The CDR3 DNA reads TGTGCCAGCGCAACAGGGAAGAACTATGGCTACACCTTC. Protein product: CASATGKNYGYTF.

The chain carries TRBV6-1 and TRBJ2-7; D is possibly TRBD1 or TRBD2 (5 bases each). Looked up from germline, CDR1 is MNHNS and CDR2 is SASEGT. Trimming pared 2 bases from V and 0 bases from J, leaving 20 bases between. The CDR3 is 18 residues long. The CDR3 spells CASSERSWGRDLSYEQYF. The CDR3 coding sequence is TGTGCCAGCAGTGAAAGGAGTTGGGGCAGGGACCTCTCCTACGAGCAGTACTTC.

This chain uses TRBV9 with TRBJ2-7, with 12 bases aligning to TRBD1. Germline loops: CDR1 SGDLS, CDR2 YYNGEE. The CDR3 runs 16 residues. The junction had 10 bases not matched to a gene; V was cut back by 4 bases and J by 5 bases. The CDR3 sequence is CASSTGRGQGANEQYF. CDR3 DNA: TGTGCCAGCAGCACGGGCCGGGGACAGGGGGCGAACGAGCAGTACTTC.

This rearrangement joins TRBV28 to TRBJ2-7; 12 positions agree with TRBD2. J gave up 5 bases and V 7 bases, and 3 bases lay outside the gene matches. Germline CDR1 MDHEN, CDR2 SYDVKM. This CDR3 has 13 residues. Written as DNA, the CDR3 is TGTGCCAGCACCCCTAGCGGGAGGGACGAGCAGTACTTC. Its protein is CASTPSGRDEQYF.

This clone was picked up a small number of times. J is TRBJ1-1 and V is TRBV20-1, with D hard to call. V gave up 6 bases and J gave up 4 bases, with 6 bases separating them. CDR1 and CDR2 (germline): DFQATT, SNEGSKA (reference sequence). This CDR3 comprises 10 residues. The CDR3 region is CSAFLTEAFF. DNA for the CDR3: TGCAGTGCCTTCCTCACTGAAGCTTTCTTT.